The clone carrying this T cell receptor (beta chain) was recorded once. Its target is unknown. Libraries were prepared by immunoSEQ multiplex PCR; TCRdb keeps only in-frame clonotypes and omits some of them. This repertoire shows some 83,000 clones, about 94% found once; its top ten account for around 2.1%. This sample is drawn from a study of cytomegalovirus exposure and HLA in healthy donors. Overall study context: Per a later analysis, the approximately 690 first-cohort and some 110 validation repertoires shared one platform. Findings and limits, study-wide: Among TCR beta chains, those listed as cytomegalovirus-associated numbered roughly 150. Most TCR sequences were seen very rarely across donors, but some public TCRs occurred in many. Reported results showed that the classifier diagnosed cytomegalovirus status with high specificity and sensitivity.

Per the germline V gene, CDR1 is DFQATT and CDR2 is SNEGSKA (reference sequence). CDR3 length: 10 residues. This TCR derives from a woman aged 18-29 years in good health and CMV-seronegative. The sequenced sample was PBMCs. The V call is TRBV20-1, the J call TRBJ2-5, with D maybe TRBD2 (5 bases). The CDR3 DNA reads as TGCAGGGACTCATTTAAGACCCAGTACTTC. Translating it yields CRDSFKTQYF.